These T cell receptor beta chains were read from a single sample in a study. TCRdb called the RT-PCR reads again in MiXCR, with one record for every CDR3 protein. This repertoire shows more than 600,000 distinct CDR3 sequences, 12% to 15% found once; its top ten account for roughly 3.9%. What was sequenced was memory CD4+ T cells from blood. All receptors come from a female donor in good health, serving as a healthy control. Both conserved end residues are part of each CDR3.

J gene: TRBJ2-5
V gene: TRBV5-1
CDR3 protein: CASSAPGAETQYF

J gene: TRBJ2-7
V gene: TRBV6-2/TRBV6-3
CDR3 protein: CASSTPPFEQYF

J gene: TRBJ2-1
V gene: TRBV5-6
CDR3 protein: CASSLGVIDANEQFF

J gene: TRBJ2-1
V gene: TRBV7-8
CDR3 protein: CASSRSGTANNEQFF

J gene: TRBJ1-6
V gene: TRBV5-1
CDR3 protein: CASSLGRGNLNNSPLHF

J gene: TRBJ2-7
V gene: TRBV7-6
CDR3 protein: CASSQRTGGAAEQYF

J gene: TRBJ2-1
V gene: TRBV18
CDR3 protein: CASSPPTGADNEQFF

J gene: TRBJ1-5
V gene: TRBV30
CDR3 protein: CAWSARGAIVGQPQHF

J gene: TRBJ1-2
V gene: TRBV7-6
CDR3 protein: CASSRVGGRDGYTF

J gene: TRBJ2-7
V gene: TRBV3-1
CDR3 protein: CASSQDRGSTYEQYF

J gene: TRBJ2-3
V gene: TRBV6-1
CDR3 protein: CASSDPGGPSGTDTQYF

J gene: TRBJ1-5
V gene: TRBV12-3/TRBV12-4
CDR3 protein: CASSLRGGNQPQHF

J gene: TRBJ1-5
V gene: TRBV20-1
CDR3 protein: CSARRGLDSGQPQHF

J gene: TRBJ2-1
V gene: TRBV30
CDR3 protein: CAWSVRGLADNEQFF

J gene: TRBJ2-1
V gene: TRBV4-2
CDR3 protein: CASSRGGRGNEQFF

J gene: TRBJ2-5
V gene: TRBV12-3/TRBV12-4
CDR3 protein: CASSSGGVGWVETQYF

J gene: TRBJ2-1
V gene: TRBV9
CDR3 protein: CASSLTGALGSYNEQFF

J gene: TRBJ2-5
V gene: TRBV10-3
CDR3 protein: CAISDRGQAQETQYF